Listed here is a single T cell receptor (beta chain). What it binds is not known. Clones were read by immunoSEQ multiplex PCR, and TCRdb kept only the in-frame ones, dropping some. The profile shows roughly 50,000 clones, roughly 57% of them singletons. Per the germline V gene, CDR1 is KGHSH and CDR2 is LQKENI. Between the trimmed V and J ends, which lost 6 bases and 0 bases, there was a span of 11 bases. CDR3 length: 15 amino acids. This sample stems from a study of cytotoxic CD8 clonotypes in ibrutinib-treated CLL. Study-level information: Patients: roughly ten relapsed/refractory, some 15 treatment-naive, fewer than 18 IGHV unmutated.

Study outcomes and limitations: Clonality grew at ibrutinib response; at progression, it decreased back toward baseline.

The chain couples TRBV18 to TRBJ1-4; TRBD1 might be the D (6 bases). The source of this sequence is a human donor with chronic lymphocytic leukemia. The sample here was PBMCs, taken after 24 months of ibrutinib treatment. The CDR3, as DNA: TGTGCCAGCTCCCGGACAGTTGCAACTAATGAAAAACTGTTTTTT. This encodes CASSRTVATNEKLFF.